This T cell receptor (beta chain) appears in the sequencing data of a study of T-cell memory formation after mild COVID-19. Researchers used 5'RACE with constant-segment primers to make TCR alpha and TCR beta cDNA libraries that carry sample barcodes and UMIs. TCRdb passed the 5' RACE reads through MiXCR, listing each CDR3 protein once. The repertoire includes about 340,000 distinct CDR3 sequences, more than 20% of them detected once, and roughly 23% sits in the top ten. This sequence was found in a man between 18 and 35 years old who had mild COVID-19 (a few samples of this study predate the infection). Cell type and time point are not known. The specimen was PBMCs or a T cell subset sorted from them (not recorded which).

The CDR3 region is CASSFLWGYGYTF. In nucleotides, the CDR3 is TGTGCCAGCAGCTTTCTCTGGGGCTATGGCTACACCTTC. The chain joins TRBV7-3 to TRBJ1-2; D is unresolved. CDR1 is SGHTA, CDR2 FQGTGA, per germline. V gave up 3 bases and J gave up 4 bases, with 9 bases separating them. The CDR3 runs to 13 residues.